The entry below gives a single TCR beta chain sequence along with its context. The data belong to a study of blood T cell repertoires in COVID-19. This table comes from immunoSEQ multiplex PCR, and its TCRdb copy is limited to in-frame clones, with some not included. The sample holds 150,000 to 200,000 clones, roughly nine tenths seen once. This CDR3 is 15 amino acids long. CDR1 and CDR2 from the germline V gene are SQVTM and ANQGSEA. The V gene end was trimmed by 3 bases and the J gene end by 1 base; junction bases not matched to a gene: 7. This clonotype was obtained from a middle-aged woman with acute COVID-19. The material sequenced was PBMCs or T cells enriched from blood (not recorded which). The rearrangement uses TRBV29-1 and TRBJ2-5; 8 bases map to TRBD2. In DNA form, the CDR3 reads TGCAGCGTTGACGGGGGGGGATCAGGCCAAGAGACCCAGTACTTC. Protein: CSVDGGGSGQETQYF.